The clone carrying this TCR beta chain was counted many times. Its target is not known. The data originate from a study of CD8 T cells in ankylosing spondylitis. Molecular-barcoded quantitative 5'-RACE produced these TCR beta libraries. MiXCR was run by TCRdb on the 5' RACE reads, yielding one entry per CDR3 protein. The sample contains fewer than 250,000 distinct CDR3 sequences, approximately 10% of which appear only once. Study-level results: Before this, some motif variants had been reported in reactive arthritis synovial fluid and blood. Ankylosing spondylitis blood appeared to carry a characteristic TCR beta motif of 7 or 8 highly homologous variants.

Germline V gives CDR1 SGHRS, CDR2 YFSETQ. CDR3 size: 14 residues. V lost 0 bases to trimming and J lost 6 bases, with 12 bases between them. This TCR was sampled from a male donor with ankylosing spondylitis or in good health (not recorded which). The J gene is TRBJ1-2, the V gene TRBV5-1; a possible D gene is TRBD1 (5 bases). The sample consisted of blood, either unsorted or a sorted T cell fraction (not recorded which). The CDR3 is CASSLASGPNGYTF. The CDR3 DNA is TGCGCCAGCAGCTTGGCCTCGGGGCCGAATGGCTACACCTTC.